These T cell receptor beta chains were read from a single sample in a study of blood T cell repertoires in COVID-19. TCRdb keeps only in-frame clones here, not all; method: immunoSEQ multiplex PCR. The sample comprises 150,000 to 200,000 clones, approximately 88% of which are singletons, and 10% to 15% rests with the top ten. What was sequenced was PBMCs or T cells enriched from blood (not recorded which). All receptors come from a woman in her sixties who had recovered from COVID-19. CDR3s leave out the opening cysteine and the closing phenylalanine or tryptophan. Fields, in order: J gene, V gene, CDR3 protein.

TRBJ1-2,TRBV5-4,ASSFPDRDGILYGYT
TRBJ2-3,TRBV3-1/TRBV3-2,ASASGVGADTQY
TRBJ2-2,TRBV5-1,ASSSDRAIQGLTGELF
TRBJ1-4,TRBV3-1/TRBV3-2,ASSQISGLPNEKLF
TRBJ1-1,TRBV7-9,ASSAATGGPNTEAF
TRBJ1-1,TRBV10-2,ASSDRVSTEAF
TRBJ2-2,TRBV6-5,ASSRGQGVNGELF
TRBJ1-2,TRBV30,AWSLGQRKNGYT
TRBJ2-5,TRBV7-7,ASSFWDRAGETQY
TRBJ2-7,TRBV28,ASSGRQGADEQY
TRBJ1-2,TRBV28,ASIGGSYGYT
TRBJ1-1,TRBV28,ASSFSAGQPRYEAF
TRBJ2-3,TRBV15,ATSRDGGARDTQY
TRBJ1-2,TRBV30,AWSVHGASGGYT
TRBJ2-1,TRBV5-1,ASSLGTGDNEQF
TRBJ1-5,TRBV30,AWSGQAGQPQH
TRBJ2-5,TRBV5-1,ASSSYRQGLEETQY